This is a list of T cell receptor beta chains from one sample in a study of blood T cell repertoires in COVID-19. Clones were read by immunoSEQ multiplex PCR, and TCRdb kept only the in-frame ones, dropping some. The top ten hold approximately 6% of the sample, which has under 300,000 clones, more than 70% seen once. Source material: peripheral blood. These receptors came from an elderly man with acute or convalescent COVID-19. Both conserved end residues are trimmed from each CDR3. The order of the fields is D gene, J gene, V gene, CDR3 length, CDR3 protein. The D gene is left open where the match is weak.

TRBD2 | TRBJ2-1 | TRBV7-3 | 15 | ASSLLGTGLTNNEQF
TRBD2 | TRBJ2-3 | TRBV27 | 15 | ASSLPIAGVFTDTQY
NA | TRBJ1-1 | TRBV5-1 | 13 | ASSLSSTGNTEAF
TRBD2 | TRBJ2-5 | TRBV28 | 13 | ASTPSGGSRETQY
NA | TRBJ2-3 | TRBV10-3 | 15 | AISEGGGGFRADTQY
TRBD1 | TRBJ1-4 | TRBV19 | 12 | ASTLGQGVEKLF
NA | TRBJ1-5 | TRBV4-1 | 13 | ASSQDPQGYQPQH
NA | TRBJ2-1 | TRBV9 | 12 | ASSVGTTYNEQF
TRBD2 | TRBJ2-1 | TRBV7-9 | 15 | ASSLGLGLATYNEQF
TRBD2 | TRBJ2-1 | TRBV18 | 13 | ASSPRLAGVNEQF
TRBD1 | TRBJ2-7 | TRBV7-9 | 12 | ASSTRDRLREQY
NA | TRBJ2-7 | TRBV7-2 | 11 | ASSVRAGDRQY